This T cell receptor beta chain was profiled in a study of cytomegalovirus exposure and HLA in healthy donors (dated by TCRdb to 2016 to 2017). For the study in its entirety: According to a later analysis, one platform produced both the 100 to 150 validation repertoires and the 666 repertoires of the first cohort. Besides the first cohort of 500 to 700 subjects, a separate validation cohort made up of roughly 130 different subjects was used. The aim of the study was to test whether cataloging public T cell receptors could identify signatures of past pathogen exposure. To predict cytomegalovirus infection status, the study brought together high-throughput TCR immunosequencing, statistical association of individual TCRs with disease status, and machine learning.

Receptors were amplified or captured by the immunoSEQ multiplex PCR assay. Concerning the study's data processing: A statistical classification framework was developed to diagnose cytomegalovirus status using the catalog of TCR beta chain sequences. The clones in this table, taken by TCRdb from immuneACCESS, are in-frame only. Not every clone is retained; where verified, under half of the shortfall comes from an unresolved V gene, and the cause of the rest is unknown. V and J calls plus clone size are reproduced from that table; the DNA served to infer D and trimming. The sample table records some 140,000 clones; around 84% of these occur just once. The ten most abundant clones make up roughly 2.1% of the sample. The donors were included in the validation cohort of over a hundred subjects, a group kept apart from the approximately 700-subject first cohort. This clone was counted between two and nine times. Its antigen is not yet known. One base away there is no much larger clone; base qualities are not given.

Findings and caveats that apply to the study as a whole: It was suggested by the authors that the approach could potentially be generalized to other disease states and immunological phenotypes. Of the cluster scores, approximately 95% were above 0 in a later analysis, which found that TCRs clustered in the first cohort also tended to co-occur in the 120 or so validation repertoires. Cytomegalovirus status was reported to be diagnosed by the classifier with high specificity and sensitivity in both the original and validation cohorts. The study gave a list of 150 to 200 TCR beta chains associated with cytomegalovirus. A few of the identified cytomegalovirus-associated TCR beta chains were confirmed in vitro to be specific for cytomegalovirus antigens. Across donors, most TCR sequences were observed very rarely, whereas some public TCRs were present in many individuals. All 120 or so repertoires were used to score co-occurrence in the validation cohort in a later analysis, because that analysis had no HLA typing for the cohort.

Sequenced input: PBMCs. This sequence originates from a human donor in good health.

The CDR3: CASSGQTWGNTIYF. The nucleotides are TGTGCCAGTAGCGGACAGACCTGGGGAAACACCATATATTTT. The rearranged segments are TRBV19 and TRBJ1-3; 6 matching bases give a weak D call of TRBD1. CDR1 and CDR2 were assigned from the germline V gene (reference sequence) as LNHDA and SQIVND. V lost 6 bases and J lost 4 bases; the stretch between them is 13 bases long. The CDR3, from cysteine to phenylalanine, totals 14 residues. The kept DNA is CDR3 alone, 42 bases in frame from the first base.